The entry that follows covers one T cell receptor beta chain sequence. Its antigen is undetermined. The sample is drawn from a study of shared clonotypes between healthy human individuals. Broader study findings: Around 5.3% of naive CD4 clonotypes were shared across several donors.

The V gene's germline CDR1 is MNHNS and CDR2 SASEGT. V trimming: 3 bases; J trimming: 4 bases; junction bases outside the gene matches: 8. The CDR3 consists of 16 residues. TCRdb's copy holds only in-frame clones and misses some; the assay was immunoSEQ multiplex PCR. Among more than 2 million clones listed, 90% to 97% were seen once. This clonotype was obtained from a man between 18 and 35 years old in good health. The rearrangement joins TRBV6-1 to TRBJ2-5; 10 bases match TRBD2. The sample comprised naive CD4+ T cells sorted from blood. Subset indicated: CD45RA+ positively selected. CDR3 nucleotides: TGTGCCAGCAGTGAGTCTAGCGGGGGTACGGGAGAGACCCAGTACTTC. Translating it yields CASSESSGGTGETQYF.